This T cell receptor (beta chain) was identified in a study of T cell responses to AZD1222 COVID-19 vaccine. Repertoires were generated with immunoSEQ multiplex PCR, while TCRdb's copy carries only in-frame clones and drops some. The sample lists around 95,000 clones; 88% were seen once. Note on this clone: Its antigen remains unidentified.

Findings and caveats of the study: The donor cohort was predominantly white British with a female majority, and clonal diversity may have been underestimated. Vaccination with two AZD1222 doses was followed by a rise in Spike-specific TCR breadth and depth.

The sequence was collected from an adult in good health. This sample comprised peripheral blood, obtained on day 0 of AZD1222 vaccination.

The CDR3 DNA follows: TGTGCCAGTAGTATCGAAGGGGAATCGGGAGCTTTCTTT. As protein: CASSIEGESGAFF. This rearrangement joins TRBV19 to TRBJ1-1, with D maybe TRBD1 (5 bases). The V gene lost 3 bases and the J gene lost 10 bases, with 15 bases spanning the gap. Germline V gene lookup returns CDR1 LNHDA and CDR2 SQIVND (reference sequence). The CDR3 is 13 amino acids.